This T cell receptor beta chain is drawn from a study of vaccination effects on CD4 cells after COVID-19. General study results and limits: Just 1 of 255 vaccine-induced clones in healthy recipients was cross-reactive.

V gave up 7 bases and J gave up 8 bases, with 11 bases separating them. Germline CDR1 reads SNHLY; CDR2 reads FYNNEI. The CDR3 is 11 residues long. About this clone: Antigen specificity is unknown.

The data were produced by immunoSEQ multiplex PCR, yet TCRdb's version contains in-frame clones alone and is incomplete. The profile covers around 71,000 clones, with approximately 70% appearing a single time and roughly 4% taken by the ten largest. Pools of viral peptides were used by the ViraFEST assay to expand antigen-specific CD4+ T cells ahead of sequencing. Subsequent to a culture period of about ten days, CD4+ T cells were isolated. Vaccinees lacked prior SARS-CoV-2 infection and tested negative for nucleocapsid antibodies. This sequence was found in a human donor who received a COVID-19 vaccine. The V and J genes are TRBV2 and TRBJ1-2; unclear D gene. The specimen was CD4+ T cells from PBMCs cultured with HCoV-OC43 spike peptides, collected before COVID-19 vaccination. Specified subset: HCoV-OC43 spike overlapping peptide pool stimulation. CDR3 sequence: CASTQGPGYTF. CDR3 sequence (DNA): TGTGCCAGCACTCAAGGGCCCGGCTACACCTTC. The full variable domain, its missing parts supplied by reference TRBV2 and TRBJ1-2, is EPEVTQTPSHQVTQMGQEVILRCVPISNHLYFYWYRQILGQKVEFLVSFYNNEISEKSEIFDDQFSVERPDGSNFTLKIRSTKLEDSAMYFCASTQGPGYTFGSGTRLTVV.